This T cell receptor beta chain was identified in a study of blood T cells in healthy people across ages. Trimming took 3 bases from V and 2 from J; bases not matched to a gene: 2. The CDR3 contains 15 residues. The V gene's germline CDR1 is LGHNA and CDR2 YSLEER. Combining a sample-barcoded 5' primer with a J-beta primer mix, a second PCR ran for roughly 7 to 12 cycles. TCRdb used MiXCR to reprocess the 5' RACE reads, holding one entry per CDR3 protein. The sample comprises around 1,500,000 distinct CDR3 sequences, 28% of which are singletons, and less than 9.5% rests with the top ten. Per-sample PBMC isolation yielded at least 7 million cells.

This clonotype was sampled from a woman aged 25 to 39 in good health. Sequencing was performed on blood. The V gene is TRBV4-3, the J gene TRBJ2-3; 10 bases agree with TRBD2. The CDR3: CASSQGTSDTDTQYF. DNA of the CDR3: TGCGCCAGCAGCCAGGGGACTAGCGACACAGATACGCAGTATTTT.